This TCR beta chain was captured in a study of coeliac disease. Looking at the study overall: Coeliac patients had newly diagnosed active disease, refractory type I disease, or gluten-free diet control. Study-level findings and limits: The authors judged this method unsuitable for unbiased gliadin-specific T cell detection. Of coeliac lamina propria samples, about 45% of the 18 held published gliadin-specific TRB sequences, versus 1 of 6 controls. In active celiac disease, intraepithelial and lamina propria TRB and TRG repertoires were less clonal than controls.

CDR3 size: 13 residues. Trimming took 5 bases from V and 3 from J; bases not matched to a gene: 3. Germline V gene lookup returns CDR1 SGHNT and CDR2 YYREEE (reference sequence). On this clone: Its antigen remains unidentified.

The data were produced by immunoSEQ multiplex PCR, yet TCRdb's version contains in-frame clones alone and is incomplete. The profile covers thousands of clones, with around 72% appearing a single time and roughly 6% taken by the ten largest. The specimen sequenced was lamina propria lymphocytes from the gut. The receptor was isolated from a man aged 30-40 years with celiac disease. The chain carries TRBV5-4 and TRBJ1-2; 8 bases match TRBD1. The chain's CDR3 is CASRQGDYYGYTF. In DNA, the CDR3 is TGTGCCAGCAGACAGGGGGATTACTATGGCTACACCTTC. Using reference TRBV5-4 and TRBJ1-2 for the parts outside the CDR3, the full variable domain is ETGVTQSPTHLIKTRGQQVTLRCSSQSGHNTVSWYQQALGQGPQFIFQYYREEENGRGNFPPRFSGLQFPNYSSELNVNALELDDSALYLCASRQGDYYGYTFGSGTRLTVV.